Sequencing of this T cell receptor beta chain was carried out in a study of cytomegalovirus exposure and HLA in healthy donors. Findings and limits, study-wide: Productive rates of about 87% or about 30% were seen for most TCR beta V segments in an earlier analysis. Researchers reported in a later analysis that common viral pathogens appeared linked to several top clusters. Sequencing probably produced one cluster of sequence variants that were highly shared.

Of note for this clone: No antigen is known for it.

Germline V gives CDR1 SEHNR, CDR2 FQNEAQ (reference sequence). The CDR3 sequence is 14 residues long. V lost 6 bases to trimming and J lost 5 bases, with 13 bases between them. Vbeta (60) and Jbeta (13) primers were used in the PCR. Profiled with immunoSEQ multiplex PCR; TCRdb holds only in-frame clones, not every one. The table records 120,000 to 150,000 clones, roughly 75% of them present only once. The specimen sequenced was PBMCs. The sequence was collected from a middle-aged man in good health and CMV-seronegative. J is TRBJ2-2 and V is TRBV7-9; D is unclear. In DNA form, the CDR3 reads TGTGCCAGCAGTCCGAGTCGAGGTACCGGGGAGCTGTTTTTT. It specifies CASSPSRGTGELFF.